This T cell receptor beta chain emerged from a study of blood T cell repertoires in COVID-19. Study details: Sites in the United States, Italy and Spain provided acute and convalescent COVID-19 samples. Nucleic acid was either cDNA or gDNA, and it came from T cells, B-cell-depleted T cells, or PBMCs.

The CDR3 totals 15 residues. Per the germline V gene, CDR1 is SNHLY and CDR2 is FYNNEI. V lost 6 bases and J 6 bases, leaving 21 bases between the germline ends. It was during active infection that Seattle patients were enrolled and then longitudinally followed. Original data processing: Nucleated cell counts were estimated from reference gene primer amplification. The assay was immunoSEQ multiplex PCR, and TCRdb's table has in-frame clones only and misses some. V, J and clone size are those of that table, while D and trimming were read from the DNA. This table has 35,000 to 40,000 clones, approximately 90% appearing once.

The TCR sequence derives from a man in his fifties or sixties with COVID-19, enrolled during active disease. This chain joins TRBV2 and TRBJ2-7; tentative D call: TRBD2 (5 bases). The sequenced sample consisted of peripheral blood. The DNA of the CDR3 is TGTGCCAGCAGCCCTTCGGGTAGCGTCGCTCGCGAGCAGTACTTC. Translation: CASSPSGSVAREQYF. The whole variable domain, filled in from reference TRBV2 and TRBJ2-7, reads EPEVTQTPSHQVTQMGQEVILRCVPISNHLYFYWYRQILGQKVEFLVSFYNNEISEKSEIFDDQFSVERPDGSNFTLKIRSTKLEDSAMYFCASSPSGSVAREQYFGPGTRLTVT.